Below are 27 T cell receptor beta chains sequenced from a single sample in a study of PD-1 blockade in mismatch repair-deficient tumors. Measured with immunoSEQ multiplex PCR; TCRdb has only the in-frame clones, and not every one. This repertoire shows 120,000 or so clones, roughly nine tenths found once; its top ten account for approximately 15%. The starting material was peripheral blood, obtained 44 weeks after starting pembrolizumab. These receptors came from an adult with mismatch repair-deficient cancer.

The chain combines TRBV7-2 with TRBJ1-1; the match to TRBD1 covers 7 bases. The CDR3 contains 16 residues. Germline values: CDR1 SGHTA, CDR2 FQGNSA. V lost 1 base, J lost 3 bases, and 8 bases stayed unmatched. The CDR3 reads CASSLGGRGGYTEAFF. CDR3 in DNA: TGTGCCAGCAGCTTAGGGGGCAGGGGGGGATACACTGAAGCTTTCTTT.

J is TRBJ2-1 and V is TRBV19; 13 bases align to TRBD2. The J segment lost 0 bases and the V segment lost 5 bases, leaving 1 base of the junction unmatched. Germline V gene lookup returns CDR1 LNHDA and CDR2 SQIVND (reference sequence). The CDR3 loop spans 16 amino acids. CDR3 nucleotide sequence: TGTGCCAGTAGTCGGACTAGCGGGAGCTCCTACAATGAGCAGTTCTTC. Amino acid sequence: CASSRTSGSSYNEQFF.

The genes are TRBV28 and TRBJ1-5, with D tentatively TRBD1 (6 bases). The CDR3 spans 14 residues. The germline V and J ends were trimmed by 6 bases and 4 bases, with 13 bases remaining between them. CDR1 and CDR2 from the germline V gene are MDHEN and SYDVKM. The CDR3 region has the DNA TGTGCCAGCAGCCACGGGACAAGAAATCAGCCCCAGCATTTT. Translated: CASSHGTRNQPQHF.

V and J are TRBV4-1 and TRBJ2-1, with 7 bases identical to TRBD2. Germline CDR1 MGHRA, CDR2 YSYEKL. Trimming took 4 bases from V and 9 from J; bases not matched to a gene: 15. This CDR3 has 16 amino acids. The CDR3 nucleotides read TGCGCCAGCAGCCGATTTGGGGGAGGGCTCTCAGGTGAGCAGTTCTTC. Protein sequence: CASSRFGGGLSGEQFF.

This clone was observed a few times. This chain connects TRBV11-3 to TRBJ1-2; D gene uncertain. Germline CDR1 is SGHNT and CDR2 is YENEEA. Trimming took 0 bases from V and 3 from J, leaving 5 bases between them. The CDR3 sequence is 13 residues long. Written as DNA, the CDR3 is TGTGCCAGCAGCTTAGAGCAGTACTATGGCTACACCTTC. It codes for CASSLEQYYGYTF.

This chain joins TRBV23-1 and TRBJ2-7; D is uncertain. TRBV23-1 carries the ORF label, with uncertain function. The CDR3 extends over 15 amino acids. V shed 0 bases and J shed 4 bases, with 13 bases lying between them. The chain's CDR3 is CASSQSKKADYEQYF. CDR3 nucleotide sequence: TGCGCCAGCAGTCAATCGAAGAAGGCTGATTACGAGCAGTACTTC.

This chain links TRBV29-1 with TRBJ2-1; TRBD2 matches 7 bases. Germline CDR1 reads SQVTM; CDR2 reads ANQGSEA. This CDR3 region has 17 residues. V gave up 2 bases and J gave up 0 bases; unmatched junction bases: 10. The CDR3 DNA reads TGCAGCGTTGAAAACCCAACTACTAGCGACTCCTACAATGAGCAGTTCTTC. As protein: CSVENPTTSDSYNEQFF.

V and J are TRBV5-4 and TRBJ2-2, with 8 nucleotides matching TRBD1. The V segment lost 2 bases and the J segment 0 bases; nucleotides outside the gene matches: 0. The CDR3 totals 15 residues. Germline V lookup: CDR1 SGHNT, CDR2 YYREEE (reference sequence). CDR3 nucleotides: TGTGCCAGCAGCTTACAGGGGGCGAACACCGGGGAGCTGTTTTTT. This translates into CASSLQGANTGELFF.

The chain links TRBV11-2 to TRBJ2-3; TRBD1 aligns across 7 bases. The V segment lost 8 bases and the J segment 3 bases; nucleotides outside the gene matches: 2. Looked up from germline, CDR1 is SGHAT and CDR2 is FQNNGV. CDR3 length: 12 amino acids. The CDR3 here is CASGQVTDTQYF. DNA for the CDR3: TGTGCCAGCGGACAGGTGACAGATACGCAGTATTTT. Using reference TRBV11-2 and TRBJ2-3 for the parts outside the CDR3, the full variable domain is EAGVAQSPRYKIIEKRQSVAFWCNPISGHATLYWYQQILGQGPKLLIQFQNNGVVDDSQLPKDRFSAERLKGVDSTLKIQPAKLEDSAVYLCASGQVTDTQYFGPGTRLTVL.

This rearrangement joins TRBV15 to TRBJ2-1; possible D gene TRBD2, 5 bases. CDR1 is LNHNV and CDR2 is YYDKDF in the germline V gene (reference sequence). V was shortened by 2 bases and J by 8 bases, with 7 bases between the two germline ends. The CDR3 is 12 amino acids. CDR3 amino acids: CATSRKGDEQFF. In DNA, the CDR3 is TGTGCCACCAGCAGAAAGGGAGATGAGCAGTTCTTC. The complete variable domain, with remaining parts taken from reference TRBV15 and TRBJ2-1, reads DAMVIQNPRYQVTQFGKPVTLSCSQTLNHNVMYWYQQKSSQAPKLLFHYYDKDFNNEADTPDNFQSRRPNTSFCFLDIRSPGLGDTAMYLCATSRKGDEQFFGPGTRLTVL.

This rearrangement joins TRBV4-1 to TRBJ2-7; 7 bases line up with TRBD2. This CDR3 is built from 16 residues. V lost 0 bases, J lost 3 bases, and 8 bases stayed unmatched. CDR1 is MGHRA, CDR2 YSYEKL, per germline. DNA for the CDR3: TGCGCCAGCAGCCAAGAGACAGCGGGAACTCTCTACGAGCAGTACTTC. As protein: CASSQETAGTLYEQYF.

J is TRBJ2-5 and V is TRBV29-1, with a weak D call TRBD1 (5 bases). Germline V gene lookup returns CDR1 SQVTM and CDR2 ANQGSEA. V was pared by 3 bases and J by 5 bases, with 19 bases between. This CDR3 contains 15 residues. CDR3 sequence (DNA): TGCAGCGTTGAGGGCCAGGGCCCCAGTGAGGAGACCCAGTACTTC. Protein: CSVEGQGPSEETQYF.

The chain joins TRBV28 to TRBJ2-3; D not certain. The CDR3 has 15 amino acids. Germline loops: CDR1 MDHEN, CDR2 SYDVKM. Trimming shortened V by 3 bases and J by 1 base, and 11 bases separated the two germline ends. CDR3 sequence: CASSFVDPRTDTQYF. The CDR3 DNA is TGTGCCAGCAGTTTCGTGGACCCACGCACAGATACGCAGTATTTT.

V gene TRBV2 combines with J gene TRBJ2-1; TRBD1 is a possible D gene (5 bases). CDR1 and CDR2 (germline): SNHLY, FYNNEI. Trimming cost V 7 bases and J 3 bases, with 13 bases left between them. The CDR3 is made up of 14 amino acids. The CDR3 protein is CASIGQGNYNEQFF. For the CDR3, the DNA is TGTGCCAGCATAGGGCAGGGCAACTACAATGAGCAGTTCTTC.

This clone has a single count. V gene TRBV29-1 combines with J gene TRBJ1-2; TRBD1 aligns across 10 bases. The J segment lost 3 bases and the V segment lost 1 base, leaving 5 bases of the junction unmatched. CDR3 length equals 15 residues. CDR1 is SQVTM, CDR2 ANQGSEA, per germline. CDR3: CSVEGQTGGHYGYTF. The CDR3 nucleotides read TGCAGCGTTGAAGGGCAGACAGGGGGCCACTATGGCTACACCTTC.

This rearrangement joins TRBV19 to TRBJ2-1; 8 bases are a match to TRBD2. Per germline, CDR1 LNHDA and CDR2 SQIVND (reference sequence). CDR3 size: 15 residues. The trim removed 6 bases at V and 3 bases at J, leaving 7 bases unmatched. The chain's CDR3 is CASSKSGTSYNEQFF. The CDR3 bases are TGTGCCAGTAGCAAATCCGGGACTAGCTACAATGAGCAGTTCTTC.

V and J are TRBV28 and TRBJ1-4; D uncertain. The V end was cut by 2 bases, the J end by 8 bases, with 12 bases between. This CDR3 comprises 14 residues. The germline V gene has CDR1 MDHEN and CDR2 SYDVKM. This CDR3 is CASSLGQEREKLFF. The CDR3 bases are TGTGCCAGCAGTTTAGGGCAGGAGCGGGAAAAACTGTTTTTT.

The gene calls are TRBV19 and TRBJ2-7, with D perhaps matching TRBD1 or TRBD2 (5 bases each). CDR3 size: 15 residues. Deletions cut 3 bases from V and 2 bases from J, with 14 bases between. The germline V gene has CDR1 LNHDA and CDR2 SQIVND (reference sequence). Written as DNA, the CDR3 is TGTGCCAGTAGTATCAGTCAGGGAGTCACCTACGAGCAGTACTTC. This encodes CASSISQGVTYEQYF.

V is TRBV5-4 and J is TRBJ2-5; the match to TRBD1 covers 8 bases. V lost 3 bases, J lost 0 bases, and 4 bases stayed unmatched. The CDR3 has 15 residues. The germline CDR1 and CDR2 sequences are SGHNT and YYREEE (reference sequence). CDR3 bases: TGTGCCAGCAGCTCGCGGACAGGGCACCAAGAGACCCAGTACTTC. The encoded protein is CASSSRTGHQETQYF.

The rearrangement uses TRBV5-1 and TRBJ2-1, with 10 positions matching TRBD2. This CDR3 has 17 amino acids. Germline V gene sequence: CDR1 SGHRS, CDR2 YFSETQ. J gave up 6 bases and V 1 base, and 10 bases lay outside the gene matches. The CDR3 reads CASSLRLAGAPTNEQFF. CDR3 DNA: TGCGCCAGCAGCTTGAGGCTAGCGGGAGCTCCCACCAATGAGCAGTTCTTC.

The gene calls are TRBV6-6 and TRBJ1-4; D is ambiguous. With 3 bases removed from V and 6 bases from J, the gap between germline ends came to 14 bases. Germline CDR1 and CDR2: MNHNY and SVGAGI (reference sequence). The CDR3 runs 15 residues. The DNA of the CDR3 is TGTGCCAGCAGTTATTGGACGGATCGTCATGAAAAACTGTTTTTT. It translates to CASSYWTDRHEKLFF.

This clone showed up just a few times. The V and J genes are TRBV25-1 and TRBJ1-2; maybe TRBD1 (5 bases). The germline gives CDR1 MGHDK, CDR2 SYGVNS. With 3 bases removed from V and 8 bases from J, the gap between germline ends came to 19 bases. This CDR3 has 15 residues. CDR3: CASSDKLTETSGYTF. CDR3 DNA sequence: TGTGCCAGCAGTGATAAATTGACAGAGACATCGGGCTACACCTTC.

J is TRBJ2-7 and V is TRBV19; no definite D call. Looked up from germline, CDR1 is LNHDA and CDR2 is SQIVND (reference sequence). V lost 3 bases, J lost 2 bases, and 11 bases lay in between. This CDR3 has 14 amino acids. The CDR3 region has the DNA TGTGCCAGTAGTATCTTCGACGGCCCCTACGAGCAGTACTTC. It specifies CASSIFDGPYEQYF.

The rearrangement uses TRBV6-4 and TRBJ1-5, with D unresolved. CDR1 and CDR2 from the germline V gene are MRHNA and SNTAGT. The CDR3 is made up of 13 amino acids. Between the trimmed V and J ends, which lost 6 bases and 3 bases, there was a span of 9 bases. CDR3 nucleotide sequence: TGTGCCAGCAGCCCCGAGGTCAATCAGCCCCAGCATTTT. Translation gives CASSPEVNQPQHF.

This clone appeared once. V and J are TRBV18 and TRBJ2-7, with 11 positions matching TRBD2. J gave up 1 base and V 0 bases, and 5 bases lay outside the gene matches. This CDR3 is built from 17 residues. Germline V lookup: CDR1 KGHSH, CDR2 LQKENI. The CDR3 DNA reads TGTGCCAGCTCACCACCATCCCTAGCGGGAGGTTCCTACGAGCAGTACTTC. Its translation: CASSPPSLAGGSYEQYF. The full variable domain, in which reference TRBV18 and TRBJ2-7 provide the parts outside the CDR3, is NAGVMQNPRHLVRRRGQEARLRCSPMKGHSHVYWYRQLPEEGLKFMVYLQKENIIDESGMPKERFSAEFPKEGPSILRIQQVVRGDSAAYFCASSPPSLAGGSYEQYFGPGTRLTVT.

The chain carries TRBV11-2 and TRBJ2-1, with D possibly called TRBD1 or TRBD2 (6 bases each). The germline V gene encodes CDR1 SGHAT and CDR2 FQNNGV. The CDR3 runs to 13 residues. The V and J ends lost 1 base and 9 bases respectively, with 10 bases between them. The CDR3 protein is CASSLGGAGEQFF. The DNA for the CDR3 is TGTGCCAGCAGCTTAGGGGGGGCTGGTGAGCAGTTCTTC.

This rearrangement joins TRBV11-2 to TRBJ2-1, with D unclear. V was trimmed by 0 bases and J by 9 bases, leaving 6 bases between them. CDR3 size: 12 residues. CDR1 and CDR2 (germline): SGHAT, FQNNGV. In DNA form, the CDR3 reads TGTGCCAGCAGCTTAGAACAGATTGAGCAGTTCTTC. This codes for CASSLEQIEQFF.